This entry concerns a single TCR beta chain. Its matching antigen is unknown. A junction end diverges from the germline sequence, so it may reflect a read error. The study co-extracted DNA and RNA from about 20-30 mg of unsorted bulk tissue. Sampling targeted five separate regions of each tumor, which included the tumor centre. Without exception, tumor samples held over 80% viable tumor cells. The data were obtained in a study of tumor-infiltrating lymphocytes in primary liver carcinoma. The wider study: The yield of productive TCRbeta reads per sample was roughly 3.65 to 8 million and was similar across tissue types.

A primer in the constant region served to generate TCR beta cDNA from about 480 ng of total RNA. Generation of the TCR beta libraries relied on three nested multiplex PCR rounds using slightly modified ARM-PCR. The first two PCR rounds, around 10 cycles each, used TRBV1-TRBV30 forward primers and a C-beta reverse primer. TCRdb itself ran the multiplex PCR reads through MiXCR, one entry per CDR3 protein. Seen here are 47,000 or so distinct CDR3 sequences, over 65% observed once, and the top ten hold 20% to 30%. Per germline, CDR1 PRHDT and CDR2 FYEKMQ (reference sequence). This CDR3 is built from 13 residues. Whole-study results and caveats: Overlap between tumor regions exceeded overlap of tumor with adjacent tissue or blood.

The V gene is TRBV13, the J gene TRBJ1-1; no reliable D call. Specimen: liver tumor tissue from sampling region 3. Subset: tumor region T3, left-lateral pole. The sequence came from a man in his forties with primary liver carcinoma and hepatitis B virus infection. CDR3 sequence (DNA): TGTGCCAGCAACTTAACGCAGAACACTGAAGCTCTCTTT. Translation gives CASNLTQNTEALF.